Listed below are T cell receptor beta chains from one sample, sequenced in a study of response to subunit inactivated influenza vaccine. TCRdb re-called the RT-PCR reads through MiXCR, storing one row per CDR3 protein. The table has around 570,000 distinct CDR3 sequences, under 9% seen once. The sample in question was PBMCs from blood, obtained 23 months after vaccination. These receptor sequences come from a man between 50 and 69 years old who received an inactivated influenza vaccine. CDR3s include the opening cysteine and the closing phenylalanine or tryptophan. A D gene is named only where the DNA matches it firmly.

v_call: TRBV19
d_call: -
j_call: TRBJ1-1
cdr3_aa: CASNEKNTEAFF

v_call: TRBV20-1
d_call: TRBD1
j_call: TRBJ2-2
cdr3_aa: CSARGTGVKTGELFF

v_call: TRBV7-9
d_call: -
j_call: TRBJ1-1
cdr3_aa: CASSWADTEAFF

v_call: TRBV20-1
d_call: TRBD2
j_call: TRBJ2-1
cdr3_aa: CSARDTGGLGYNEQFF

v_call: TRBV7-6
d_call: TRBD1
j_call: TRBJ1-1
cdr3_aa: CASTPTGQGGRTEAFF

v_call: TRBV11-2
d_call: TRBD2
j_call: TRBJ2-7
cdr3_aa: CASSTLLAGGISYEQYF

v_call: TRBV29-1
d_call: -
j_call: TRBJ2-3
cdr3_aa: CSAQWAPESTDTQYF

v_call: TRBV10-3
d_call: TRBD2
j_call: TRBJ2-1
cdr3_aa: CAISGQASGSNEQFF

v_call: TRBV11-3
d_call: -
j_call: TRBJ2-1
cdr3_aa: CASSLPGGHYNEQFF

v_call: TRBV5-1
d_call: TRBD2
j_call: TRBJ2-3
cdr3_aa: CASSLLAGNTDTQYF

v_call: TRBV5-1
d_call: TRBD1
j_call: TRBJ2-1
cdr3_aa: CASSLTGQGSGVYNEQFF

v_call: TRBV12-3/TRBV12-4
d_call: -
j_call: TRBJ2-2
cdr3_aa: CASSFSRTGELFF

v_call: TRBV7-3
d_call: TRBD2
j_call: TRBJ2-3
cdr3_aa: CASCPRRRRGDSGTDTQYF

v_call: TRBV5-1
d_call: TRBD2
j_call: TRBJ2-5
cdr3_aa: CASSLGSGSKETQYF

v_call: TRBV7-2
d_call: TRBD2
j_call: TRBJ2-3
cdr3_aa: CASSLSGRARDTQYF

v_call: TRBV20-1
d_call: -
j_call: TRBJ1-6
cdr3_aa: CSARDSGPTSYYNSPLHF

v_call: TRBV27
d_call: TRBD1
j_call: TRBJ2-6
cdr3_aa: CASSPVTGVGANVLTF

v_call: TRBV12-3/TRBV12-4
d_call: TRBD1
j_call: TRBJ1-1
cdr3_aa: CASRGTGGSRTEAFF

v_call: TRBV2
d_call: -
j_call: TRBJ2-2
cdr3_aa: CASNGQGNTGELFF

v_call: TRBV6-1
d_call: -
j_call: TRBJ2-2
cdr3_aa: CASRAGQNTGELFF